This T cell receptor beta chain derives from a study of OX40 agonist ivuxolimab in advanced cancers. Using immunoSEQ multiplex PCR, the repertoire was profiled, and TCRdb retains in-frame clones only, with some absent. The sample lists roughly 68,000 clones, about 79% seen once, with about 1.7% in the top ten. This clone has just one count. The CDR3 runs 16 residues. Trimming took 0 bases from V and 2 from J, leaving 13 bases between them. CDR1 and CDR2 (germline): SGHKS, YYEKEE (reference sequence). This clonotype was sampled from an adult with an advanced solid tumor such as melanoma, head and neck, liver or kidney cancer. The specimen was CD4+ or CD8+ T cells sorted from blood, collected in a trial of the OX40 agonist ivuxolimab. The chain employs TRBV5-5 and TRBJ2-3, with a weak D call TRBD2 (6 bases). The CDR3 DNA reads TGTGCCAGCAGCTTGGCGGCGGGAAGTCACACAGATACGCAGTATTTT. It is translated as CASSLAAGSHTDTQYF.